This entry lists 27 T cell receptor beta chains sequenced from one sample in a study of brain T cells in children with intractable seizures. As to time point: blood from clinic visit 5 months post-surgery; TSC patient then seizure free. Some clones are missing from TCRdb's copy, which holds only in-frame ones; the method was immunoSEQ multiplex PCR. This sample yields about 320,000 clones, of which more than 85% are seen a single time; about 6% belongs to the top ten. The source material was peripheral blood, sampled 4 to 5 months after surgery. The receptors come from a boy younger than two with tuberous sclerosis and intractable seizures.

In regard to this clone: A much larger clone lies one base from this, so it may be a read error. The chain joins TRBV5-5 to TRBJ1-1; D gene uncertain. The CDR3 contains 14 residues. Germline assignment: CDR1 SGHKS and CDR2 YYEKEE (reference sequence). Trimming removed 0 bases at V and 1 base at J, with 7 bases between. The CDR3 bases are TGTGCCAGCAGCTTGGGACGGACGAACACTGAAGCTTTCTTT. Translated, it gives CASSLGRTNTEAFF.

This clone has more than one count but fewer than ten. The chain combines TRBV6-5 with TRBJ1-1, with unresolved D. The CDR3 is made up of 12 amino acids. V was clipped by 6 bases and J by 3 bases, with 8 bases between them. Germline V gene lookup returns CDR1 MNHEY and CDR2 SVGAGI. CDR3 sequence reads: CASSDLDTEAFF. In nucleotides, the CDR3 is TGTGCCAGCAGCGACCTCGACACTGAAGCTTTCTTT.

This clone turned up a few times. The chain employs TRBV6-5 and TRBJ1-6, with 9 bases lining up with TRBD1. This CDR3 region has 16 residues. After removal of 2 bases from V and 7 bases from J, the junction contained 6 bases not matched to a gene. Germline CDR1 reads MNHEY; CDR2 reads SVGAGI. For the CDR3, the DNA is TGTGCCAGCAGTTACAACTCGGGACAGGGAAATTCACCCCTCCACTTT. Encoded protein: CASSYNSGQGNSPLHF.

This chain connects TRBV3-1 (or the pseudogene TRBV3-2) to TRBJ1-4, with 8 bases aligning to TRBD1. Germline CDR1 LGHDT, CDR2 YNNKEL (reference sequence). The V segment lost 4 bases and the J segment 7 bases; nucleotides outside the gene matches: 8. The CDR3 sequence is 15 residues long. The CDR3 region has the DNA TGTGCCAGCAGCCTACAGACAGGGGCGGTTGAAAAACTGTTTTTT. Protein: CASSLQTGAVEKLFF.

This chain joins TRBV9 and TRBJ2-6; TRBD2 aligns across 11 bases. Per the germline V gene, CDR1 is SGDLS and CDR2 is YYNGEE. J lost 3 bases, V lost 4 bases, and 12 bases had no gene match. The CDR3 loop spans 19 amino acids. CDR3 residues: CASSLAGLAGGYGANVLTF. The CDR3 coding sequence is TGTGCCAGCAGCCTTGCCGGGTTAGCGGGGGGGTATGGGGCCAACGTCCTGACTTTC.

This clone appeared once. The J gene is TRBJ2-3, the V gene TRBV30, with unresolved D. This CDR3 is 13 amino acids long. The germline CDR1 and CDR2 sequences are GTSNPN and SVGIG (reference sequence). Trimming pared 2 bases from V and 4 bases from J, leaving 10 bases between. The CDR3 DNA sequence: TGTGCCTGGAGTATTAGCTTTGCAGATACGCAGTATTTT. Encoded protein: CAWSISFADTQYF. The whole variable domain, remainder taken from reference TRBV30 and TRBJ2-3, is SQTIHQWPATLVQPVGSPLSLECTVEGTSNPNLYWYRQAAGRGLQLLFYSVGIGQISSEVPQNLSASRPQDRQFILSSKKLLLSDSGFYLCAWSISFADTQYFGPGTRLTVL.

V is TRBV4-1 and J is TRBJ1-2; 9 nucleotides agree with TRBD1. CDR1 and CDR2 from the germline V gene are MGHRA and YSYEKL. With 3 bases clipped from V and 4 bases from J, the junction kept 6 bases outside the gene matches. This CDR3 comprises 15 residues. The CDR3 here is CASSQGQGGSYGYTF. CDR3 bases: TGCGCCAGCAGCCAGGGACAGGGTGGCTCCTATGGCTACACCTTC.

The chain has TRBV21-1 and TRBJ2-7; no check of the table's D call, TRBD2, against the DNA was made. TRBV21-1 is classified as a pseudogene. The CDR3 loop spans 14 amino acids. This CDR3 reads CASRSAGQKYEQYF. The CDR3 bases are TGTGCCAGCAGGTCTGCGGGTCAAAAATACGAGCAGTACTTC.

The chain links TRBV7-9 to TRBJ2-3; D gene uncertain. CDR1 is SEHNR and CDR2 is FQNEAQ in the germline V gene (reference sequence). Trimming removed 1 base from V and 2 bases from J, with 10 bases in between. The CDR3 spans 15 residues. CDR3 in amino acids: CASSLGPTSTDTQYF. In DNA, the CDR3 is TGTGCCAGCAGCTTAGGACCGACATCCACAGATACGCAGTATTTT.

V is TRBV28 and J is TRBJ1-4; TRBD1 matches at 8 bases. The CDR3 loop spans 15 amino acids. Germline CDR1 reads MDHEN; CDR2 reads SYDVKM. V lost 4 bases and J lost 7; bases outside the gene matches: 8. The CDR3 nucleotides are TGTGCCAGCAGTTCCCCAGGGGGCCTCTTTGAAAAACTGTTTTTT. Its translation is CASSSPGGLFEKLFF.

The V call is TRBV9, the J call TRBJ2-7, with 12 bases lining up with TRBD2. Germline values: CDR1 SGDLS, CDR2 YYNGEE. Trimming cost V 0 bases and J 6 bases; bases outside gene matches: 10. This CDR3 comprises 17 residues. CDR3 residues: CASSVGLAGEGVSEQYF. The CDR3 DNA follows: TGTGCCAGCAGCGTAGGACTAGCGGGAGAGGGAGTAAGCGAGCAGTACTTC.

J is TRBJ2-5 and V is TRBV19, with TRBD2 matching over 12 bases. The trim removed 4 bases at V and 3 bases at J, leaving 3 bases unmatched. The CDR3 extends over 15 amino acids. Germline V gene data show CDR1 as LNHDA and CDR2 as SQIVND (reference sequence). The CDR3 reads CASSRGLAGKETQYF. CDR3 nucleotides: TGTGCCAGTAGTAGAGGACTAGCGGGAAAAGAGACCCAGTACTTC.

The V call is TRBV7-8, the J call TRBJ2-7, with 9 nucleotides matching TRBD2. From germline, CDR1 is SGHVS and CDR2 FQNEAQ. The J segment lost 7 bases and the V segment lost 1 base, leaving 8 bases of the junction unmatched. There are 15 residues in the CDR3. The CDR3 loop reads CASSLGASGAPEQYF. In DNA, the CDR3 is TGTGCCAGCAGCTTAGGGGCTAGCGGGGCCCCTGAGCAGTACTTC. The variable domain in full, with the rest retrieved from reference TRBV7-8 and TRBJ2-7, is GAGVSQSPRYKVAKRGQDVALRCDPISGHVSLFWYQQALGQGPEFLTYFQNEAQLDKSGLPSDRFFAERPEGSVSTLKIQRTQQEDSAVYLCASSLGASGAPEQYFGPGTRLTVT.

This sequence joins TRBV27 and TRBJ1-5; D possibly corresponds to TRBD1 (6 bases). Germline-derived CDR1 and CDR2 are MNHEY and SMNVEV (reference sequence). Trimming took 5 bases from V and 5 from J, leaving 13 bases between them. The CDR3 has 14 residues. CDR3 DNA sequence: TGTGCCAGCAGTCAACGACAGGATGATCAGCCCCAGCATTTT. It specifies CASSQRQDDQPQHF.

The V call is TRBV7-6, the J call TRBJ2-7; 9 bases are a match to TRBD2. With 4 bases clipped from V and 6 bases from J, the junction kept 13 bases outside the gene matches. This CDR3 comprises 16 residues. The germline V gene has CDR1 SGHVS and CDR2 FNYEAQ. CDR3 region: CASSWAGAGGSREQYF. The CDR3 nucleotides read TGTGCCAGCAGCTGGGCCGGAGCGGGAGGCTCGCGCGAGCAGTACTTC.

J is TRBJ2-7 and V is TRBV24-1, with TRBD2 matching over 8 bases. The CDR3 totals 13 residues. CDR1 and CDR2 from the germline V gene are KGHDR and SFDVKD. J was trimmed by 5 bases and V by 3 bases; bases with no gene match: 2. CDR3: CATSDSGRDEQYF. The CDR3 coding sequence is TGTGCCACCAGTGATAGCGGGAGAGACGAGCAGTACTTC.

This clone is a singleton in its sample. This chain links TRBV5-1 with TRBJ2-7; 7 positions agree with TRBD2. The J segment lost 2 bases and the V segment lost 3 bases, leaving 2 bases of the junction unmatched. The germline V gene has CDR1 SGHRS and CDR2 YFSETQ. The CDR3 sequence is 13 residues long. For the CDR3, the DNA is TGCGCCAGCAGCTCAGGACTAGCCTACGAGCAGTACTTC. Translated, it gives CASSSGLAYEQYF. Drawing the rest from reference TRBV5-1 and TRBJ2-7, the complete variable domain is KAGVTQTPRYLIKTRGQQVTLSCSPISGHRSVSWYQQTPGQGLQFLFEYFSETQRNKGNFPGRFSGRQFSNSRSEMNVSTLELGDSALYLCASSSGLAYEQYFGPGTRLTVT.

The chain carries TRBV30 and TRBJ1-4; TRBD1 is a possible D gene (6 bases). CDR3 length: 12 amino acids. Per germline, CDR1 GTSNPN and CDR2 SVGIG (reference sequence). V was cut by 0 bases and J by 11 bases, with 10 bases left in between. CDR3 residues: CAWSVNRAKLFF. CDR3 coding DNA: TGTGCCTGGAGTGTAAACAGGGCGAAACTGTTTTTT.

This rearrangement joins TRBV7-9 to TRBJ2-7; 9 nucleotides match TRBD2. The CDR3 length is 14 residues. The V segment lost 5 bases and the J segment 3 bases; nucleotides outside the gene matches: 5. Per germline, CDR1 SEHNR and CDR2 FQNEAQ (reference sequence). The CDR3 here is CASSQTSGYYEQYF. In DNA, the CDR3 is TGTGCCAGCAGCCAGACTAGCGGATACTACGAGCAGTACTTC.

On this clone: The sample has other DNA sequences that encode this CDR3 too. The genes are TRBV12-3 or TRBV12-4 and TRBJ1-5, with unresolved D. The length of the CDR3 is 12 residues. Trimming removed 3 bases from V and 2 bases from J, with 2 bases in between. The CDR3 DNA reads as TGTGCCAGCAGTTTGGGCAATCAGCCCCAGCATTTT. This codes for CASSLGNQPQHF.

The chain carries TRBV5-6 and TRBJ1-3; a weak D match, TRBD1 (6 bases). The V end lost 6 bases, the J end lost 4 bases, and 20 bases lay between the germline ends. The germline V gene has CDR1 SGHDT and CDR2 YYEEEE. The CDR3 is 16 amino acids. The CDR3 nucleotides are TGTGCCAGCACCAGATACGCGGGGGCGCGAGGAAACACCATATATTTT. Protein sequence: CASTRYAGARGNTIYF.

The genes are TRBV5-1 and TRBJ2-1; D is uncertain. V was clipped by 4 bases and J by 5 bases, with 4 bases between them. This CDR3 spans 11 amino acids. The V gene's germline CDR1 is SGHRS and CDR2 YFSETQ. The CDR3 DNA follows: TGCGCCAGCAGCAAAGACAATGAGCAGTTCTTC. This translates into CASSKDNEQFF.

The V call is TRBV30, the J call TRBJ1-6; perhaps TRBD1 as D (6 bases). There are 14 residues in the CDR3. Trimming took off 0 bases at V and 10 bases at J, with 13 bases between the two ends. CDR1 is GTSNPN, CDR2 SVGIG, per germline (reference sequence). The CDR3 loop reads CAWSVHGGSSPLHF. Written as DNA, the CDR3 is TGTGCCTGGAGTGTACATGGGGGCAGCTCACCCCTCCACTTT.

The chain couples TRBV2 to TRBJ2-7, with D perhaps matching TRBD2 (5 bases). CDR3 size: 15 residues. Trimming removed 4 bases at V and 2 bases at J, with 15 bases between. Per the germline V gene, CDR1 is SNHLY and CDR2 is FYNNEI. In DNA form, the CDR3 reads TGTGCCAGCAGTGTGGAGGTTCTGTTAACCTACGAGCAGTACTTC. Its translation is CASSVEVLLTYEQYF.

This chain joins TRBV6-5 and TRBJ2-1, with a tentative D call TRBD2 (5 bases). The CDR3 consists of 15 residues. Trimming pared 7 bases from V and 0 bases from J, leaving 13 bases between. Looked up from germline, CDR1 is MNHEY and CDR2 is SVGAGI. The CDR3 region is CASTEGTSSYNEQFF. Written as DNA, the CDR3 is TGTGCCAGCACCGAGGGTACTAGCTCCTACAATGAGCAGTTCTTC.

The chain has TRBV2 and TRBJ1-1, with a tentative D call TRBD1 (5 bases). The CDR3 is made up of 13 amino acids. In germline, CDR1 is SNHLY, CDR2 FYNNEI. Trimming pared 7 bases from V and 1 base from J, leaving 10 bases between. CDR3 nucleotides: TGTGCCAGCAAGAAAGACAGGAACACTGAAGCTTTCTTT. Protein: CASKKDRNTEAFF.

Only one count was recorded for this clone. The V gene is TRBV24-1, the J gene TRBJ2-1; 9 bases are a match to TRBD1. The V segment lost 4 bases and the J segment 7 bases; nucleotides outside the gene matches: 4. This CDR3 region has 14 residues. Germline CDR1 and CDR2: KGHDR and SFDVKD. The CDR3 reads CATSDPTGGNEQFF. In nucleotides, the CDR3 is TGTGCCACCAGTGACCCGACAGGGGGTAATGAGCAGTTCTTC.